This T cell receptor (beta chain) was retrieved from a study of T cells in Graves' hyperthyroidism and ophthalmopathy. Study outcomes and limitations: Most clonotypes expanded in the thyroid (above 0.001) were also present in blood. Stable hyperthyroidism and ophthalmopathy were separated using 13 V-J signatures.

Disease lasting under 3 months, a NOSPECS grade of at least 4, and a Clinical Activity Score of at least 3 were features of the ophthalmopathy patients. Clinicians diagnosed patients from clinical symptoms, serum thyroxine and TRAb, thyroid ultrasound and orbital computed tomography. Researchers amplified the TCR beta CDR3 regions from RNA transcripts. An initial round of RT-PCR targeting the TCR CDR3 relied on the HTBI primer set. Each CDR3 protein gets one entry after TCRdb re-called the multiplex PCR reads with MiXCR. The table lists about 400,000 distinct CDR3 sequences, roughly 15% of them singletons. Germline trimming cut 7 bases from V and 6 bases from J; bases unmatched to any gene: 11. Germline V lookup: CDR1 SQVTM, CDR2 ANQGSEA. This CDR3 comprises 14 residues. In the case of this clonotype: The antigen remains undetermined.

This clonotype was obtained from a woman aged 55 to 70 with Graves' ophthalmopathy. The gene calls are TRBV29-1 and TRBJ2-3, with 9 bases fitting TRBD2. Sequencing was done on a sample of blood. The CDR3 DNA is TGCAGCGGTGTAGCGGGAGCGGGCGGGGATACGCAGTATTTT. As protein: CSGVAGAGGDTQYF.